This TCR beta chain comes out of a study of blood T cell repertoires in COVID-19. In the study overall: COVID-19 samples collected from the United States, Italy and Spain covered acute and convalescent phases. In each case, the material was cDNA or gDNA derived from T cells, B-cell-depleted T cells, or PBMCs.

Authors' analysis steps: Amplification with reference gene primers provided the estimates of nucleated cell counts. Sequenced by immunoSEQ multiplex PCR; TCRdb stores in-frame clones only, minus some. Clone size and the V and J calls come from that table; the DNA yielded D and trimming. The sample lists more than 65,000 clones; 82% were seen once. From germline, CDR1 is LNHDA and CDR2 SQIVND (reference sequence). V was pared by 4 bases and J by 0 bases, with 12 bases between. This CDR3 region has 16 residues. The origin of this receptor is a woman aged 80 or older with acute or convalescent COVID-19. The sample comprised peripheral blood. The V gene is TRBV19, the J gene TRBJ1-4; perhaps TRBD1 as D (5 bases). The CDR3 bases are TGTGCCAGTAGTACAGAAGGGGCTTCAACTAATGAAAAACTGTTTTTT. Protein sequence: CASSTEGASTNEKLFF.